This T cell receptor beta chain was found in a study of blood T cell repertoires in COVID-19. Study-level background: Whether acute or convalescent, the COVID-19 samples came from the United States, Italy and Spain.

Source study methods: Amplification with reference gene primers provided the estimates of nucleated cell counts. The repertoire was sequenced with immunoSEQ multiplex PCR; TCRdb's copy has only in-frame clones and lacks some. V and J calls plus clone size are reproduced from that table; the DNA served to infer D and trimming. The sample holds about 42,000 clones, approximately 85% seen once. The V end was cut by 5 bases, the J end by 7 bases, with 14 bases between. The CDR3 is 13 amino acids. Germline V CDR1 and CDR2: SQVTM, ANQGSEA. This receptor was taken from a human donor in a cohort sampled during active COVID-19. Sequencing used peripheral blood. The J gene is TRBJ1-4, the V gene TRBV29-1; D gene ambiguous. This CDR3 is CSVSSEFGEKLFF. The CDR3 DNA reads as TGCAGCGTTTCGTCCGAGTTTGGTGAAAAACTGTTTTTT. The full variable domain, rest sourced from reference TRBV29-1 and TRBJ1-4, is SAVISQKPSRDICQRGTSLTIQCQVDSQVTMMFWYRQQPGQSLTLIATANQGSEATYESGFVIDKFPISRPNLTFSTLTVSNMSPEDSSIYLCSVSSEFGEKLFFGSGTQLSVL.